The TCR beta chain described here comes from a study of response to subunit inactivated influenza vaccine. Points from the study as a whole: The authors offered the suggestion that each seasonal influenza vaccination recruits few new T cells.

Each CDR3 protein is one row after TCRdb ran MiXCR on the RT-PCR reads. The sample has more than 700,000 distinct CDR3 sequences; about 20% are singletons. This CDR3 has 15 amino acids. The ends were cut back, 3 bases at V and 3 bases at J, with 13 bases in the middle. CDR1 and CDR2 from the germline V gene are SNHLY and FYNNEI. The sample holds many counts of this clonotype. Its target is unknown. The sequencing here drew on PBMCs from blood, taken roughly 5 days after vaccination. The V and J genes are TRBV2 and TRBJ2-3; tentative D call: TRBD2 (6 bases). The TCR comes from a man between 50 and 59 years old who received an inactivated influenza vaccine. CDR3 sequence (DNA): TGTGCCAGCAGTGAGCTAGCGTCCCTGACAGATACGCAGTATTTT. Translating it yields CASSELASLTDTQYF.